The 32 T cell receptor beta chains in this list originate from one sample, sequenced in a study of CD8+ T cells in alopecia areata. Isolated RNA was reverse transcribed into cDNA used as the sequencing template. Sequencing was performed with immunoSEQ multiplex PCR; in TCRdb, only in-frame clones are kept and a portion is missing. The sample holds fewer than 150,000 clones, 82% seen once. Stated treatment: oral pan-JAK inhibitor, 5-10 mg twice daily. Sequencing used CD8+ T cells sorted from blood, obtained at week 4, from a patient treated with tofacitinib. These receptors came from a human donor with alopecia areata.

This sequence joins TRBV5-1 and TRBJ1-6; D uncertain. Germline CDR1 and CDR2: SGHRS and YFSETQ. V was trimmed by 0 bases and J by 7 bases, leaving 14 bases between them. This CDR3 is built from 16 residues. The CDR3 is CASSLVPGGENSPLHF. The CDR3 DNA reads TGCGCCAGCAGCTTGGTGCCAGGAGGAGAGAATTCACCCCTCCACTTT.

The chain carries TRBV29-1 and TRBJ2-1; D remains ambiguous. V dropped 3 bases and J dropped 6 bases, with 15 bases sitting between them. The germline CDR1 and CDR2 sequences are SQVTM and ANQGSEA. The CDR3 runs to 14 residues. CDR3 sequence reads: CSVELPNHPNEQFF. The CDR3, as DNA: TGCAGCGTTGAGCTACCGAACCACCCCAATGAGCAGTTCTTC.

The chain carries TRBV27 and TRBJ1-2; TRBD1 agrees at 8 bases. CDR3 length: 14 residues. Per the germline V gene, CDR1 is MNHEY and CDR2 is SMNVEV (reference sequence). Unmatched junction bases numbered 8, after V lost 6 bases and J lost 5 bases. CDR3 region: CASSLTGVGYGYTF. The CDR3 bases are TGTGCCAGCAGCTTGACAGGGGTAGGGTATGGCTACACCTTC.

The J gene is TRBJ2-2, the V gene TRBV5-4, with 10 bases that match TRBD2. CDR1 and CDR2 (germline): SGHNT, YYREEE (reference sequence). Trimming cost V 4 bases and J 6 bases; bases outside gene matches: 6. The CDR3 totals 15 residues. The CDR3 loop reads CASSTSGGAAGELFF. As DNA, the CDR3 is TGTGCCAGCAGCACGAGCGGGGGGGCGGCCGGGGAGCTGTTTTTT.

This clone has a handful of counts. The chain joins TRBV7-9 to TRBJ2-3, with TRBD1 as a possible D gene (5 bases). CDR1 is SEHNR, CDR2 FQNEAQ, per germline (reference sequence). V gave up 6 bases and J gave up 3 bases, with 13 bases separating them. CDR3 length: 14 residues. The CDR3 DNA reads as TGTGCCAGCAGTTTCCCTCAGGGAACAGATACGCAGTATTTT. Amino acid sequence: CASSFPQGTDTQYF. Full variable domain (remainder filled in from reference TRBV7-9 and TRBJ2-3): DTGVSQNPRHKITKRGQNVTFRCDPISEHNRLYWYRQTLGQGPEFLTYFQNEAQLEKSRLLSDRFSAERPKGSFSTLEIQRTEQGDSAMYLCASSFPQGTDTQYFGPGTRLTVL.

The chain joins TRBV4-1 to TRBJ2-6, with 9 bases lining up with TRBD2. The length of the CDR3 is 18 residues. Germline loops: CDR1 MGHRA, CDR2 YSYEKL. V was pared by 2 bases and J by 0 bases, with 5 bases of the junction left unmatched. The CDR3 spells CASSQPGLAGSGANVLTF. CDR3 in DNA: TGCGCCAGCAGCCAACCGGGACTAGCAGGCTCTGGGGCCAACGTCCTGACTTTC.

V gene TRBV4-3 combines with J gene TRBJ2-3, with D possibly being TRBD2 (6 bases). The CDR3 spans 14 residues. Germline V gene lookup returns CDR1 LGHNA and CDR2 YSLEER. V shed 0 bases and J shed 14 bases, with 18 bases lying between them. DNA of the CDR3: TGCGCCAGCAGCCAAGATCGCGGGGCTAGAGTTCGGTATTTT. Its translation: CASSQDRGARVRYF.

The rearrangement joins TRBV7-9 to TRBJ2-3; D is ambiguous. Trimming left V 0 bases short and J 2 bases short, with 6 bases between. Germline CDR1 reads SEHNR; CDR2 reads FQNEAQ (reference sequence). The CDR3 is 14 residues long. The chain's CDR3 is CASSLAQTTDTQYF. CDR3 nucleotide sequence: TGTGCCAGCAGCTTAGCTCAGACCACAGATACGCAGTATTTT.

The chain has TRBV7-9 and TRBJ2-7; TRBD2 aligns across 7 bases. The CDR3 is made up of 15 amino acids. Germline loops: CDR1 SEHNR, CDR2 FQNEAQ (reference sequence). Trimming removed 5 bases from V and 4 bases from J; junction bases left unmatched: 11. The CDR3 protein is CASSPSASGVYEQYF. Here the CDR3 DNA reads TGTGCCAGCAGCCCAAGTGCTAGCGGTGTATACGAGCAGTACTTC. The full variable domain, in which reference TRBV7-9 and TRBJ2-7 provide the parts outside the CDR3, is DTGVSQNPRHKITKRGQNVTFRCDPISEHNRLYWYRQTLGQGPEFLTYFQNEAQLEKSRLLSDRFSAERPKGSFSTLEIQRTEQGDSAMYLCASSPSASGVYEQYFGPGTRLTVT.

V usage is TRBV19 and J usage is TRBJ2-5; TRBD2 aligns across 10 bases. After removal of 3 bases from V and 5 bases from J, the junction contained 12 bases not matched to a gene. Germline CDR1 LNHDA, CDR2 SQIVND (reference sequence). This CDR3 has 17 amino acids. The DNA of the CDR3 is TGTGCCAGTAGTATTGGGGCTAGCGGGGGAATGGTGGAGACCCAGTACTTC. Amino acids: CASSIGASGGMVETQYF.

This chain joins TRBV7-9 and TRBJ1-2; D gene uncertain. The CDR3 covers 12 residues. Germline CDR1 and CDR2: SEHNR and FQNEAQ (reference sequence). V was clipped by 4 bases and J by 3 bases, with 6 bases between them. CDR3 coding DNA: TGTGCCAGCAGCTCTCAGGACTATGGCTACACCTTC. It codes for CASSSQDYGYTF.

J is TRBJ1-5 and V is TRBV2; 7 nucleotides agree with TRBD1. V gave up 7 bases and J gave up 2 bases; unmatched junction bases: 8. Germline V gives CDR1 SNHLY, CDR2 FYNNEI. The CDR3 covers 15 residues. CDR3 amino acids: CASTRTGVGNQPQHF. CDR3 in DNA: TGTGCCAGCACTCGAACAGGGGTGGGCAATCAGCCCCAGCATTTT.

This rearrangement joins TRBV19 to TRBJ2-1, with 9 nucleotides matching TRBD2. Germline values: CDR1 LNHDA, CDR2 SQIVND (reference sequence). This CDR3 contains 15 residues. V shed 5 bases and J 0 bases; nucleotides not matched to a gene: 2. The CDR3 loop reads CASSQTSGSYNEQFF. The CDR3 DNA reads TGTGCCAGTAGTCAGACTAGCGGCTCCTACAATGAGCAGTTCTTC.

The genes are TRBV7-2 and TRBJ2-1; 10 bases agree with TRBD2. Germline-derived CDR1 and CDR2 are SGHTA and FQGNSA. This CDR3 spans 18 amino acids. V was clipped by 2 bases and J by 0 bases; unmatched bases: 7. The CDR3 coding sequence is TGTGCCAGCAGCTTATTACTAGCGGGGCCCCCCTCCTACAATGAGCAGTTCTTC. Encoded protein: CASSLLLAGPPSYNEQFF.

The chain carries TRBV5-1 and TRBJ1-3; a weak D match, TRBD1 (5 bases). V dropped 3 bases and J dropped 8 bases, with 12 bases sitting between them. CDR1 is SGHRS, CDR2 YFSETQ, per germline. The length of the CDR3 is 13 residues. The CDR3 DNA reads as TGCGCCAGCAGCTCTGGACATGAGGACACCATATATTTT. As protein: CASSSGHEDTIYF. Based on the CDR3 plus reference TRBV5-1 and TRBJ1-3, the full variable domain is KAGVTQTPRYLIKTRGQQVTLSCSPISGHRSVSWYQQTPGQGLQFLFEYFSETQRNKGNFPGRFSGRQFSNSRSEMNVSTLELGDSALYLCASSSGHEDTIYFGEGSWLTVV.

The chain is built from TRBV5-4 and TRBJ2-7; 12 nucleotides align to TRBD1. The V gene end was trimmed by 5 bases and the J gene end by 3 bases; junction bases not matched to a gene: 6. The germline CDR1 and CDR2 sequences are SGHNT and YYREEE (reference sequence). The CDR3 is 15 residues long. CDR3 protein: CASSRGTGGFYEQYF. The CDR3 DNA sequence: TGTGCCAGCAGTCGCGGGACAGGGGGCTTCTACGAGCAGTACTTC. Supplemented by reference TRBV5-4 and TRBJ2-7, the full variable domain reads ETGVTQSPTHLIKTRGQQVTLRCSSQSGHNTVSWYQQALGQGPQFIFQYYREEENGRGNFPPRFSGLQFPNYSSELNVNALELDDSALYLCASSRGTGGFYEQYFGPGTRLTVT.

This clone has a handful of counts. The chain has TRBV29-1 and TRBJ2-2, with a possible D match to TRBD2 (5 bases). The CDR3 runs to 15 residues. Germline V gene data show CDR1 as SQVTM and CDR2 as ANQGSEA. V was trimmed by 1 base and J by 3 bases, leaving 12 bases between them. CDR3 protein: CSVEGFKEDTGELFF. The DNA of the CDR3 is TGCAGCGTTGAAGGCTTTAAGGAGGACACCGGGGAGCTGTTTTTT.

The CDR3 spells CASSERQDPPDTQYF. In nucleotides, the CDR3 is TGTGCCAGCAGTGAACGGCAGGATCCCCCAGATACGCAGTATTTT. The V call is TRBV2, the J call TRBJ2-3; no clear D. Trimming removed 2 bases from V and 4 bases from J, with 13 bases in between. Germline loops: CDR1 SNHLY, CDR2 FYNNEI. The CDR3 has 15 amino acids. The full variable domain, its missing parts supplied by reference TRBV2 and TRBJ2-3, is EPEVTQTPSHQVTQMGQEVILRCVPISNHLYFYWYRQILGQKVEFLVSFYNNEISEKSEIFDDQFSVERPDGSNFTLKIRSTKLEDSAMYFCASSERQDPPDTQYFGPGTRLTVL.

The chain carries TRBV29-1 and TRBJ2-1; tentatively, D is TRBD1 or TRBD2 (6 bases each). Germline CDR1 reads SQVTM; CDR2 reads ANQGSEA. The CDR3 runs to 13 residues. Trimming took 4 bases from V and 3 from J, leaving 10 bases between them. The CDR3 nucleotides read TGCAGCGTTGTGGAGGGGGGCTACAATGAGCAGTTCTTC. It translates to CSVVEGGYNEQFF.

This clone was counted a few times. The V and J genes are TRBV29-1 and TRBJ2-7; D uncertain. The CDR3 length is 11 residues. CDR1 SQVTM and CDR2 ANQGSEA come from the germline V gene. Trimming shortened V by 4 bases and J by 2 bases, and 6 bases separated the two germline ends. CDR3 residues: CSVASTYEQYF. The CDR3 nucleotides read TGCAGCGTTGCCAGTACCTACGAGCAGTACTTC.

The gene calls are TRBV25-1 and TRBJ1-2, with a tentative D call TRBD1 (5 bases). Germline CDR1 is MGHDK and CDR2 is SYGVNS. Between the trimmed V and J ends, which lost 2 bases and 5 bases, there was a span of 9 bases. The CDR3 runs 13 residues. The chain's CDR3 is CASSEGAVYGYTF. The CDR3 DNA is TGTGCCAGCAGTGAAGGGGCAGTTTATGGCTACACCTTC.

CDR3 bases: TGCAGCGTTGAACGGCGGGGCTGGAACACCGGGGAGCTGTTTTTT. Translation gives CSVERRGWNTGELFF. The rearrangement joins TRBV29-1 to TRBJ2-2, with D possibly TRBD2 on 6 matching bases. CDR1 is SQVTM and CDR2 is ANQGSEA in the germline V gene. The CDR3 length is 15 residues. V was shortened by 2 bases and J by 1 base, with 11 bases between the two germline ends.

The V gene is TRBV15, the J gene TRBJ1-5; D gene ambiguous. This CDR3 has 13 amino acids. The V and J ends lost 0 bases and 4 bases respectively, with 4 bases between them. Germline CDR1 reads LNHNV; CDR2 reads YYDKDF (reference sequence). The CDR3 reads CATSRDHNQPQHF. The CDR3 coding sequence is TGTGCCACCAGCAGAGACCATAATCAGCCCCAGCATTTT.

The CDR3 sequence is CASSQGTSGQETQYF. The CDR3 DNA reads as TGCGCCAGCAGCCAGGGGACTAGCGGGCAAGAGACCCAGTACTTC. The rearrangement uses TRBV5-1 and TRBJ2-5; 12 positions match TRBD2. The germline V gene encodes CDR1 SGHRS and CDR2 YFSETQ. Unmatched junction bases numbered 3, after V lost 4 bases and J lost 2 bases. The CDR3 covers 15 residues.

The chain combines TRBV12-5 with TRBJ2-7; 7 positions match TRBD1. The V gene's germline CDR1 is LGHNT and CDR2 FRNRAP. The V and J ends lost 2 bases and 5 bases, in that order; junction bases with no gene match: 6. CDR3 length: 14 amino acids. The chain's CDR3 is CASGLPTRGNEQYF. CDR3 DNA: TGTGCTAGTGGTTTGCCTACCAGGGGGAACGAGCAGTACTTC.

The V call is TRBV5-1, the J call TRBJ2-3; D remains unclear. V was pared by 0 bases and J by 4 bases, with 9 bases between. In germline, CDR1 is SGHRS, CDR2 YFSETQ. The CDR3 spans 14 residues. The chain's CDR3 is CASSLAGFSDTQYF. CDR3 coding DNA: TGCGCCAGCAGCTTGGCCGGCTTCTCAGATACGCAGTATTTT.

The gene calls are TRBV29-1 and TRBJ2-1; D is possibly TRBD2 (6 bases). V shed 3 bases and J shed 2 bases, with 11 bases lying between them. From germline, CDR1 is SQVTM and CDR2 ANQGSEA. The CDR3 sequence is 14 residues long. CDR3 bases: TGCAGCGTTGATTGGGGGGACCCCTACAATGAGCAGTTCTTC. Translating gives CSVDWGDPYNEQFF.

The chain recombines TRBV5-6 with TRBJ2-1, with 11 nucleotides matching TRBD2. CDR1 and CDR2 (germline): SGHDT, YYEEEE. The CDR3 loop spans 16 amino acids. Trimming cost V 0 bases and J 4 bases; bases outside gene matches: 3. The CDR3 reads CASSLELAGVYNEQFF. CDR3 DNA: TGTGCCAGCAGCTTGGAACTAGCGGGGGTATACAATGAGCAGTTCTTC.

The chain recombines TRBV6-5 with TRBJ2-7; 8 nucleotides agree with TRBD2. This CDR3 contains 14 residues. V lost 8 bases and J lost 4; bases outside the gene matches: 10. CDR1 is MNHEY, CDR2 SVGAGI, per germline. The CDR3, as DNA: TGTGCCAGCCGATCCGCGCGGGGGGCATACGAGCAGTACTTC. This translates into CASRSARGAYEQYF.

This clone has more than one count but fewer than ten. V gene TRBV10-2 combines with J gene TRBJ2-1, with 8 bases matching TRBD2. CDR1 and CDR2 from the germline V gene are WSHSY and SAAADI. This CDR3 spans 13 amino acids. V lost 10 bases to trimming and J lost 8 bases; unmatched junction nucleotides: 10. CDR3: CAIQAGALDEQFF. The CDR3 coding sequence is TGCGCCATCCAAGCGGGGGCGCTGGATGAGCAGTTCTTC.

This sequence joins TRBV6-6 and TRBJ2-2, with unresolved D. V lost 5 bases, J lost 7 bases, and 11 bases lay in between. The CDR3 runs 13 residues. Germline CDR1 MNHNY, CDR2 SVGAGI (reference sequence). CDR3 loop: CASSPSRFGELFF. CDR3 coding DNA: TGTGCCAGCAGTCCCTCTCGGTTCGGGGAGCTGTTTTTT.

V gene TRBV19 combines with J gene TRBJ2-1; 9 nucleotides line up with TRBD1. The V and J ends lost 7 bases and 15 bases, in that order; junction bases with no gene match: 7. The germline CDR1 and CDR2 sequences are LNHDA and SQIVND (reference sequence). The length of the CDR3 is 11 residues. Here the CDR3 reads CASTRDRALFF. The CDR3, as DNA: TGTGCCAGTACTCGGGACAGGGCCCTGTTCTTC.